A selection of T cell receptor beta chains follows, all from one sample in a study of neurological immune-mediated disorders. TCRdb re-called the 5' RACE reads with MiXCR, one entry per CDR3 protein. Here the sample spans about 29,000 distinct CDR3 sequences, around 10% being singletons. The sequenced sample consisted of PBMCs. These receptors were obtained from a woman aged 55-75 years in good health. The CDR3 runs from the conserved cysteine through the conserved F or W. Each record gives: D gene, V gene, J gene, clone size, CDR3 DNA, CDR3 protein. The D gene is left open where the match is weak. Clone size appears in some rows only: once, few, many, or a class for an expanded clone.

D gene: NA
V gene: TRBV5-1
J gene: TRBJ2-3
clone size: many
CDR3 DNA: TGCGCCAGCAGCTTGCCCGGAGGGGGCGCAGATACGCAGTATTTT
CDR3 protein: CASSLPGGGADTQYF

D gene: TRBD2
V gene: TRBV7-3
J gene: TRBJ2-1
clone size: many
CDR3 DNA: TGTGCCAGCAGCTCCCGACTAGCGGGTTACAATGAGCAGTTCTTC
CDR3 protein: CASSSRLAGYNEQFF

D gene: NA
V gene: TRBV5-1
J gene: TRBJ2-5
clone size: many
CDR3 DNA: TGCGCCAGCAGCTTGGACCATACCCAAGAGACCCAGTACTTC
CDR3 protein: CASSLDHTQETQYF

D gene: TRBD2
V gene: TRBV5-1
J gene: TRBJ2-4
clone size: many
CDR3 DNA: TGCGCCAGCAGCTTACAAACGGGGGGTAGCAAAAACATTCAGTACTTC
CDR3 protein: CASSLQTGGSKNIQYF

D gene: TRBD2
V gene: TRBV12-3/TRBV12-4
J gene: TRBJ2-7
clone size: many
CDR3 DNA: TGTGCCAGCAGTCCCGGGACTAGCGGGGGGTGGGCCTACGAGCAGTACTTC
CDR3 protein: CASSPGTSGGWAYEQYF

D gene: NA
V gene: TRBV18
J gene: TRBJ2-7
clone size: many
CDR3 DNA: TGTGCCAGCTCACCGGGGGAATCACCGAACTACGAGCAGTACTTC
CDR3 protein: CASSPGESPNYEQYF

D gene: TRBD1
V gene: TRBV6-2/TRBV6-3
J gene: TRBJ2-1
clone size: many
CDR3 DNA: TGTGCCAGCAGTAGGCCGGGACAGGGGTTCAATGAGCAGTTCTTC
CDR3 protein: CASSRPGQGFNEQFF

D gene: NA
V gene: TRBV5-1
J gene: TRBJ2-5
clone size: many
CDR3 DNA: TGCGCCAGCAGCTTGGTAGGGGAAGAGACCCAGTACTTC
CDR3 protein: CASSLVGEETQYF

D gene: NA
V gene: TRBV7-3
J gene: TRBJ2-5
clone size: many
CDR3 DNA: TGTGCCAGCAGCTTCGGAGTGGGAGAGACCCAGTACTTC
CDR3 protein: CASSFGVGETQYF

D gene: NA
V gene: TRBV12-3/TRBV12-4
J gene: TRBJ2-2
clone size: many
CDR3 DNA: TGTGCCAGCAGTTTAGCGATCCCTAACACCGGGGAGCTGTTTTTT
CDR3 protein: CASSLAIPNTGELFF

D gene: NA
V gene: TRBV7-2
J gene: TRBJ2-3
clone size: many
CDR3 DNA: TGTGCCAGCAGCTTTAGGGGAGCAGATACGCAGTATTTT
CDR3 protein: CASSFRGADTQYF

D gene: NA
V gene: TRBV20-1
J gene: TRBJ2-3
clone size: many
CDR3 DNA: TGCAGTGCTAGAGAGGGGCGCGGGTTCACAGATACGCAGTATTTT
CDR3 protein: CSAREGRGFTDTQYF

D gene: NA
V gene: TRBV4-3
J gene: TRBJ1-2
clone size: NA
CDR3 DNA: TGCGCCAACAGCCAAGAGAGGCGGGGGCTCTGTGGCTACACCTTC
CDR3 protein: CANSQERRGLCGYTF

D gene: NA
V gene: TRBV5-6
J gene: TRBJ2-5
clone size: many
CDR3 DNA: TGTGCCAGCAGCGACCTATATTGGGAAGAGACCCAGTACTTC
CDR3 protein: CASSDLYWEETQYF

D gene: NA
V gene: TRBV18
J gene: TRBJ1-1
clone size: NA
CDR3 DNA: TGTGCAATCTCACCCCAAGAGGGGATCTGGGGCACTGAAGCTTTCTTT
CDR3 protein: CAISPQEGIWGTEAFF

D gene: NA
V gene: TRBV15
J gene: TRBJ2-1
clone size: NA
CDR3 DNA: TGTACCACCAGCAGAAGCCTACAGCGGAAGACTTACAATGAGCAGTTCTTC
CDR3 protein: CTTSRSLQRKTYNEQFF

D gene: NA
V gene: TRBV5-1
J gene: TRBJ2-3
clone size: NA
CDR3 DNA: TGCGCCATCCCCATCCAGGTAACGGAGGCAGATACGCAGTATTTT
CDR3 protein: CAIPIQVTEADTQYF

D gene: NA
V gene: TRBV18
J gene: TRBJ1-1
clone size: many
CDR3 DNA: TGTGCCAGCTCAGCCCAGGGGCACACTGAAGCTTTCTTT
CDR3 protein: CASSAQGHTEAFF

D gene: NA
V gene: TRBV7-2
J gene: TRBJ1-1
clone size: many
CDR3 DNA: TGTGCCAGCAGCTTACAACAGGTGAACACTGAAGCTTTCTTT
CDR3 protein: CASSLQQVNTEAFF

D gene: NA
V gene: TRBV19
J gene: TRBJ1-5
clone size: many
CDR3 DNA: TGTGCCAGTAGTTCGGGCCGGAGGGCTAGTCATCAGCCCCAGCATTTT
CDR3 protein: CASSSGRRASHQPQHF

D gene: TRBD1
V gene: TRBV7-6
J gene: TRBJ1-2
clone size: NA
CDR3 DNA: TGTGCCAGCACCTCAAGCATTAGGGGACAGGGCGCTAACTATGGCTACACCTTC
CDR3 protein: CASTSSIRGQGANYGYTF

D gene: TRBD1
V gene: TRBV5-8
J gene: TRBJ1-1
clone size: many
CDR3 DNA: TGTGCCAGCAGCCAAAAACGGACAGGCCACACTGAAGCTTTCTTT
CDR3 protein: CASSQKRTGHTEAFF

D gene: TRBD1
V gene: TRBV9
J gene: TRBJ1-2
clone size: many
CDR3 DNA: TGTGCCAGCAGCGGGTCAGGGGGCGTTAACTATGGCTACACCTTC
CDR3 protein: CASSGSGGVNYGYTF

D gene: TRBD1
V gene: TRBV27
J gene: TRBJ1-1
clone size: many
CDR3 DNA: TGTGCCAGCAGTCTTCGACAGGGGAACACTGAAGCTTTCTTT
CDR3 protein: CASSLRQGNTEAFF

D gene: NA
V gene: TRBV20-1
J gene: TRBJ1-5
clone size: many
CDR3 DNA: TGCAGTGCTAGAAAGTCGGACGAACAGCCCCAGCATTTT
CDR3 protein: CSARKSDEQPQHF

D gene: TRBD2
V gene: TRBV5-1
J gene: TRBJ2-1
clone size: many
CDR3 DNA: TGCGCCAGCAGCTTAGCGGGGGACTCCTACAATGAGCAGTTCTTC
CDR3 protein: CASSLAGDSYNEQFF

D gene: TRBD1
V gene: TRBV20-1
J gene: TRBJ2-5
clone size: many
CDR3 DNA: TGCAGCGGCGACGGGGACAGGGTTTTGGAGACCCAGTACTTC
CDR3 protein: CSGDGDRVLETQYF

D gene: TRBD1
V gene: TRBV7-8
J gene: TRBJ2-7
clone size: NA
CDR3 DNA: TGTGCCACCTGGAGACAGGGGATTCCTTACGAGAAGTACTTC
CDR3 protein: CATWRQGIPYEKYF

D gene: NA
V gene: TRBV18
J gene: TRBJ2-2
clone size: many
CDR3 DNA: TGTGCCAGCTCACCACAGATGCCGGAGTTGAACACCGGGGAGCTGTTTTTT
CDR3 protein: CASSPQMPELNTGELFF

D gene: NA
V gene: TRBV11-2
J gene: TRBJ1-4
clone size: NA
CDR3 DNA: TGTGGCAGCAGCTTAACTGGGCTCTTGCAAGGGAATGAAAAACTGTTTTTT
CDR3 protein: CGSSLTGLLQGNEKLFF

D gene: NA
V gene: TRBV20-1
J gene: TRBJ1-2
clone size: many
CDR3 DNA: TGCAGTGCTAACCCAATGGGAGCTAACTATGGCTACACCTTC
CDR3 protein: CSANPMGANYGYTF

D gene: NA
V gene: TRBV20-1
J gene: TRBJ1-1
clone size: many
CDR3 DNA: TGCAGTGCTAGAGATCTAGCCGTAGTGTTCGCCAGGGGATTTTCAGGAGCTTTCTTT
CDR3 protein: CSARDLAVVFARGFSGAFF

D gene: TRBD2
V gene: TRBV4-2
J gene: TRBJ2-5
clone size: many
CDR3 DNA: TGTGCCAGCAGCCAAGACGGAGCGGGGGGTGCCCAGTACTTC
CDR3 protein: CASSQDGAGGAQYF

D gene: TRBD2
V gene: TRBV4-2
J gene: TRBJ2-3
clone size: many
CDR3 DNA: TGTGCCAGCAGCCAGCTACGGGGGAGCGGGGAAACAGATACGCAGTATTTT
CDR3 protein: CASSQLRGSGETDTQYF

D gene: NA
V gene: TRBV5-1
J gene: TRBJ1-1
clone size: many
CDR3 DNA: TGCGCCAGCAGCTCCGCCGGGACGAATGAAGCTTTCTTT
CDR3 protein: CASSSAGTNEAFF

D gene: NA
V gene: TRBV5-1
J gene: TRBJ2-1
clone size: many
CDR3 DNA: TGCGCCAGCAGCTTGGATGCGCAGACCGAGCAGTTCTTC
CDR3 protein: CASSLDAQTEQFF

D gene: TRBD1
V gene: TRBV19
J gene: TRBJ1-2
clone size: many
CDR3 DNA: TGTGCCAGTAGTAGGGACAGTAACTATGGCTACACCTTC
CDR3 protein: CASSRDSNYGYTF

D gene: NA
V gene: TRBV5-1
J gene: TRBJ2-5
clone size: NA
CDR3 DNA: TGCGCCAGCAGATTGGTGGGCTACCAAGAGACCCAGTACTTC
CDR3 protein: CASRLVGYQETQYF

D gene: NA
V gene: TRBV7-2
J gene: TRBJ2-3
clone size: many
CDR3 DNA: TGTGCCAGCAGCTTAGTTGGGGGCTACAGCACAGATACGCAGTATTTT
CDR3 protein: CASSLVGGYSTDTQYF

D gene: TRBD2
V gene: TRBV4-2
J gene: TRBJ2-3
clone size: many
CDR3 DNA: TGTGCCAGCAGCCCACAGACTAGCGGGAGCTCAGATACGCAGTATTTT
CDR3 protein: CASSPQTSGSSDTQYF

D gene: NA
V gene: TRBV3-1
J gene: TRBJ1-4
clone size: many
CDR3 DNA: TGTGCCAGCAGCCCTGAGGTGGAGAAGAATGAAAAACTGTTTTTT
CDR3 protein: CASSPEVEKNEKLFF

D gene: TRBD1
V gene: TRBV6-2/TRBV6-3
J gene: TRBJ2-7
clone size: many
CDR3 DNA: TGTGCCAGCTCCAGACAGGGGGTCTACGAGCAGTACTTC
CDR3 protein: CASSRQGVYEQYF

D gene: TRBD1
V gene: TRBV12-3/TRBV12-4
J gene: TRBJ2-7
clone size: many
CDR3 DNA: TGTGCCAGCAGGGAACAGGGGTCGGGATACGAGCAGTACTTC
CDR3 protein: CASREQGSGYEQYF

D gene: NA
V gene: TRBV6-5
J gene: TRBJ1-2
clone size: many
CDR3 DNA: TGTGCCAGCAGTTACACCCAGAATTACGGCTACACCTTC
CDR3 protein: CASSYTQNYGYTF

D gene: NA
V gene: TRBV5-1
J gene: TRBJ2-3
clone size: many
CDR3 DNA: TGCGCCAGCAGCCCGTTGGTTTCGCGGGGTACCACAGATACGCAGTATTTT
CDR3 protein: CASSPLVSRGTTDTQYF

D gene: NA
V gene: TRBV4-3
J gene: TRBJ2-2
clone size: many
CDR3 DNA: TGCGCCAGCAGCCAAGAGGCGGGGCCCGGGGAGCTGTTTTTT
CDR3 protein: CASSQEAGPGELFF

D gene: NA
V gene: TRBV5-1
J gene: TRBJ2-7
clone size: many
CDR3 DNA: TGCGCCAGCAGCTTGGGCGGGACGGAGGGTGGCGAGCAGTACTTC
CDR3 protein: CASSLGGTEGGEQYF

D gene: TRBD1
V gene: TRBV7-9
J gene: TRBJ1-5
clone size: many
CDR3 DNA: TGTGCCAGCAGCTTAGCAACCGGGACAGGGGACCAGCCCCAGCATTTT
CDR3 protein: CASSLATGTGDQPQHF

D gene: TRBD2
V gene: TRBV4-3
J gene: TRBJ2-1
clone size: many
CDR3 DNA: TGCGCCAGCAGCCAACAGGGACTAGCGGGGGGGCCACAATTCTTC
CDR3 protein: CASSQQGLAGGPQFF

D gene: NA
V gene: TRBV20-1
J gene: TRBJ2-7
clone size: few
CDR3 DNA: TGCAGTGCCCCCCCGGGACAAAAATCCTACGAGCAGTACTTC
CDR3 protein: CSAPPGQKSYEQYF

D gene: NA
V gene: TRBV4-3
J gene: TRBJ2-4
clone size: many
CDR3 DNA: TGCGCCAGCAGCCAAGATTTGGCGGGGAGTTGGAACATTCAGTACTTC
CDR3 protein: CASSQDLAGSWNIQYF

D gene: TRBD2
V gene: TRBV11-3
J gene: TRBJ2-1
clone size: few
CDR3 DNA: TGTGCCAGCAGCTTGACTAGCGGGGTCAATGAGCAGTTCTTC
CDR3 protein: CASSLTSGVNEQFF

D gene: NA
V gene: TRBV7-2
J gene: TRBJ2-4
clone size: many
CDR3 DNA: TGTGCCAGCAGCCCGACAGGAAACGTAGCCAAAAACATTCAGTACTTC
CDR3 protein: CASSPTGNVAKNIQYF